This T cell receptor (beta chain) was identified in a study of early stage breast cancer tumors (dated by TCRdb to about 2017). Describing the broader study: Of the 15 to 20 invasive breast tumors, more than 9 were found to be estrogen receptor-positive, progesterone receptor-positive and HER2-negative. The average read coverage per sample was roughly 9.5-fold. Eight of the 12 ER+/PR+/HER2- tumors were invasive ductal carcinomas, while the other four were invasive lobular carcinomas. Across all samples, approximately 2,500,000 templates representing 1.2 million or so unique clonotypes were detected. Study-level results and caveats: Chain pairing and functional markers such as CD4, CD8 and FOXP3 were not captured by bulk genomic DNA sequencing of unsorted cells. Enriched TCRB sequences shared across patients were mostly commonly generated sequences, unlikely to play an important role in the tumor microenvironment. Compared with adjacent normal breast tissue, tumors had roughly 2.7-fold higher T cell density and higher clonality. Analysis by tumor subtype was prevented by the small cohort size. Greater similarity was observed between blood and normal breast repertoires than between blood and tumor repertoires, and tumor was distinguished from normal in about 85% of the 16 patients when each tissue was compared with blood.

From the germline V gene (reference sequence), CDR1 is LNHDA and CDR2 is SQIVND. V is trimmed back by 9 bases and J by 2 bases, and the junction contains 8 bases that no gene match accounts for. Counted from cysteine to phenylalanine, this CDR3 has 14 amino acids. Kept here is only the CDR3 DNA, which spans 42 bases and is read in frame from base 1. As to this clone: Its specific antigen is unknown. Nothing much larger sits one base from this clone, and base qualities are not available.

The study profiled bulk TCR beta-chain repertoires in matched peripheral blood, tumor and adjacent normal breast tissue taken from about 16 patients with early-stage breast cancer. Before surgery, roughly 4.5-10 mL of whole blood was collected in EDTA tubes and processed within 2 hours. Ficoll-Paque centrifugation in SepMate-50 tubes was used to isolate peripheral blood mononuclear cells. For storage in liquid nitrogen, PBMCs were cryopreserved as aliquots of 2 to 4 million cells in around 90% FBS with 10% DMSO. The Qiagen AllPrep DNA/RNA Mini kit was used for genomic DNA extraction. Each sample was amplified as two independent genomic DNA replicates: approximately 450 ng for blood and roughly 1.5 ug for tumor or normal breast. Following the manufacturer's instructions, the ImmunoSeq Intro kit was used to carry out TCRB sequencing on genomic DNA. Multiplex PCR was run for approximately 29 cycles using proprietary primers and spike-in control sequences for absolute quantification. Single-end 150-bp reads were used to sequence an 87-bp fragment covering the CDR3 and the flanking V and J genes. Seven samples, with two replicates for each sample, were multiplexed per lane of an Illumina MiSeq using version 3.0 chemistry. Concerning the study's data processing: The vendor's proprietary pipeline handled the raw data processing, merging both replicates into a single result for each sample. Productive rearrangements sharing the V-gene family, CDR3 amino acid sequence and J-gene segment were defined as clonotypes. Clonality was calculated as 1 minus the normalized Shannon entropy (Pielou evenness) of TCRB abundances. T cell density was estimated by dividing total templates by the number of input cells inferred from the DNA input amount. Total repertoire diversity and clonality were estimated with Recon using default parameters. A clonotype was considered tumor-enriched if its abundance in tumor exceeded 0.1% and was at least 32-fold higher than its abundance in normal breast. The source is immuneACCESS, and TCRdb retained only in-frame sequences with V and J called. Part of the clones is not carried over; for the studies checked, unresolved V genes explain less than half of this, and the remainder is unexplained. That table is the source of V, J and clone size, and D and trimming were worked out from the DNA. This sample comprises about 51,000 clones, around 80% of them detected only once. The biggest ten clones account for 3% to 3.5% of the sample.

Sequencing input: blood. Recombination joined TRBV19 with TRBJ1-2, with TRBD1 matching 8 junction bases. This receptor was taken from a person aged 40 to 49 with breast cancer. The nucleotides read TGTGCCAGCCGGGACAGGAACAAGAACTATGGCTACACCTTC. This is translated as CASRDRNKNYGYTF.